These 27 T cell receptor beta chains originate from one sample sequenced in a study of T cells in Graves' hyperthyroidism and ophthalmopathy. Researchers took RNA transcripts and amplified the TCR beta CDR3 regions from them. A set of HTBI primers served as the primers for a first-round RT-PCR of the TCR CDR3. TCRdb independently ran MiXCR on the multiplex PCR reads; one entry per CDR3 protein. This table has 85,000 to 110,000 distinct CDR3 sequences, about 50% appearing once. Input material: blood. These receptors all stem from a man aged 40-49 years with Graves' hyperthyroidism.

Notes on this clonotype: Germline and junction disagree at one end, which may indicate a read error. The rearrangement links TRBV7-8 to TRBJ2-5, with D possibly being TRBD1 or TRBD2 (5 bases each). Looked up from germline, CDR1 is SGHVS and CDR2 is FQNEAQ. This CDR3 is built from 15 residues. This CDR3 reads CVSSLVILKGSELYF. CDR3 sequence (DNA): TGTGTCAGCAGCTTAGTAATCCTTAAGGGGAGCGAGCTGTACTTC.

This clonotype was observed a single time. The V gene is TRBV10-3, the J gene TRBJ1-5; D is undetermined. The length of the CDR3 is 13 residues. The germline CDR1 and CDR2 sequences are ENHRY and SYGVKD. Deletions cut 4 bases from V and 11 bases from J, with 15 bases between. The CDR3 DNA follows: TGTGCCATCAGTGCCTATAACCAAGAGACCCAGCATTTT. Protein product: CAISAYNQETQHF.

There are many counts of this clonotype. The gene calls are TRBV7-2 and TRBJ2-1, with 10 bases fitting TRBD2. The CDR3 is made up of 15 amino acids. Germline V gene lookup returns CDR1 SGHTA and CDR2 FQGNSA. V lost 6 bases, J lost 5 bases, and 7 bases stayed unmatched. CDR3 protein: CASSPSGSKNNEQFF. The CDR3 nucleotides read TGTGCCAGCAGTCCTAGCGGGAGTAAGAACAATGAGCAGTTCTTC.

This clonotype was picked up one time. A read error is possible here, since a much larger clone lies one base away. CDR3 region: CASSKEGLLYNEQFF. CDR3 sequence (DNA): TGCGCCAGCAGCAAAGAGGGACTCCTCTACAATGAGCAGTTCTTC. The V call is TRBV4-1, the J call TRBJ2-1; D is perhaps TRBD2 (6 bases). This CDR3 spans 15 amino acids. CDR1 is MGHRA, CDR2 YSYEKL, per germline.

This clonotype was seen at least ten times. The chain uses TRBV7-2 and TRBJ2-1; D is undetermined. The CDR3 is made up of 15 amino acids. V was shortened by 5 bases and J by 0 bases, with 11 bases between the two germline ends. CDR1 SGHTA and CDR2 FQGNSA come from the germline V gene. As DNA, the CDR3 is TGTGCCAGCAGCCCCATTAGTGGCTCCTACAATGAGCAGTTCTTC. Protein: CASSPISGSYNEQFF.

In the case of this clonotype: A much larger clone differs from this one at a single base, so this may be a read error. This chain joins TRBV20-1 and TRBJ2-7, with TRBD2 matching over 7 bases. There are 12 residues in the CDR3. The germline V gene encodes CDR1 DFQATT and CDR2 SNEGSKA (reference sequence). The CDR3 loop is CSLGGVRDKQYF. In DNA form, the CDR3 reads TGCAGCTTGGGAGGGGTCCGCGACAAGCAGTACTTC.

The rearrangement joins TRBV5-1 to TRBJ2-7; weak D call: TRBD1 (6 bases). The germline V gene has CDR1 SGHRS and CDR2 YFSETQ. CDR3 length equals 13 residues. V shed 1 base and J shed 4 bases, with 9 bases lying between them. The CDR3 DNA follows: TGCGCCAGCAGCTTGACAGGGATGTACGAGCAGTACTTC. Protein: CASSLTGMYEQYF.

Many counts were recorded for this clonotype. The genes are TRBV29-1 and TRBJ2-7, with 9 bases fitting TRBD1. With V trimmed by 6 bases and J by 5 bases, 11 bases remained unmatched. This CDR3 region has 14 residues. Germline CDR1 and CDR2: SQVTM and ANQGSEA. In DNA form, the CDR3 reads TGCAGCGTAAAGACCGGGACAGGGTCCCACGAGCAGTACTTC. Its translation is CSVKTGTGSHEQYF.

This clonotype was counted many times. This chain joins TRBV20-1 and TRBJ1-3; possible D gene TRBD1, 6 bases. From germline, CDR1 is DFQATT and CDR2 SNEGSKA (reference sequence). V dropped 5 bases and J dropped 3 bases, with 17 bases sitting between them. This CDR3 is built from 15 residues. The CDR3 region is CSAWGRDTGGNTIYF. The DNA for the CDR3 is TGCAGTGCTTGGGGCCGGGACACCGGTGGAAACACCATATATTTT.

As concerns this clonotype: This may come from a read error, since a much larger clone is one base off. V gene TRBV5-8 combines with J gene TRBJ1-2, with D possibly matching TRBD1 (5 bases). V lost 4 bases to trimming and J lost 8 bases, with 15 bases between them. From germline, CDR1 is SGHTS and CDR2 YDEGEE. This CDR3 is built from 13 residues. CDR3 sequence (DNA): TGTGCCAGCAGCCCGGACACAGAGAAGGGCTACACCTTC. Translated, it gives CASSPDTEKGYTF.

This clonotype has a single count. Because the CDR3 is missing its conserved closing phenylalanine or tryptophan, this is likely a read error. The limits of the CDR3 on the DNA are not certain, so only TCRdb's listed CDR3 is given. The chain has TRBV6-6 and TRBJ1-1; TRBD1 is the table's D call, not checked against the DNA. Germline assignment: CDR1 MNHNY and CDR2 SVGAGI (reference sequence). The CDR3 is 14 amino acids in total, end residues counted. The CDR3 sequence is CASSEGQGETEAFL.

This clonotype has only a few counts. A much more abundant neighbour one base away suggests this may be a read error. This chain connects TRBV7-9 to TRBJ1-3; a possible D gene is TRBD1 (5 bases). CDR3 length: 17 amino acids. Germline V gives CDR1 SEHNR, CDR2 FQNEAQ (reference sequence). This CDR3 is CAGSLPWDGHSGNTIYF. The CDR3 region has the DNA TGTGCCGGCAGCTTACCATGGGACGGCCACTCTGGAAACACCATATATTTT. Based on the CDR3 plus reference TRBV7-9 and TRBJ1-3, the full variable domain is DTGVSQNPRHKITKRGQNVTFRCDPISEHNRLYWYRQTLGQGPEFLTYFQNEAQLEKSRLLSDRFSAERPKGSFSTLEIQRTEQGDSAMYLCAGSLPWDGHSGNTIYFGEGSWLTVV.

Concerning this clonotype: At one end the junction does not follow the germline gene, possibly because of a read error. The rearrangement uses TRBV25-1 and TRBJ2-4, with unresolved D. The germline CDR1 and CDR2 sequences are MGHDK and SYGVNS. The CDR3 totals 15 residues. CDR3 residues: CANSDKRPYKNIQYF. The CDR3 region has the DNA TGTGCCAACAGTGACAAGCGTCCCTATAAAAACATTCAGTACTTC.

This clonotype was detected ten times or more. This sequence joins TRBV20-1 and TRBJ1-5; D uncertain. Trimming shortened V by 4 bases and J by 0 bases, and 13 bases separated the two germline ends. CDR3 length: 15 amino acids. Germline V lookup: CDR1 DFQATT, CDR2 SNEGSKA (reference sequence). CDR3 in amino acids: CSATLDNNSNQPQHF. The CDR3 region has the DNA TGCAGTGCTACCCTCGACAATAATAGCAATCAGCCCCAGCATTTT.

As for this clonotype: One end of the junction fails to match germline, which may point to a read error. The chain has TRBV9 and TRBJ2-5; TRBD2 matches 12 bases. This CDR3 has 14 residues. Germline V gene lookup returns CDR1 SGDLS and CDR2 YYNGEE. Written as DNA, the CDR3 is TGTGCCAGCGGCCCACTGACTAGCGGGAGCGAGCAGTGCTTC. It specifies CASGPLTSGSEQCF.

V and J are TRBV7-3 and TRBJ2-7, with 7 bases identical to TRBD2. Germline V lookup: CDR1 SGHTA, CDR2 FQGTGA. J was trimmed by 7 bases and V by 5 bases; bases with no gene match: 8. The length of the CDR3 is 13 residues. The CDR3 here is CASSTSRTSEQYF. As DNA, the CDR3 is TGTGCCAGCAGCACCTCAAGGACTAGTGAGCAGTACTTC.

This clonotype was observed many times. The chain links TRBV20-1 to TRBJ1-5; TRBD1 matches 7 bases. V trimming: 6 bases; J trimming: 7 bases; junction bases outside the gene matches: 9. Germline CDR1 reads DFQATT; CDR2 reads SNEGSKA (reference sequence). This CDR3 contains 13 residues. The CDR3 spells CSAAQGVGQPQHF. CDR3 in DNA: TGCAGTGCCGCCCAGGGGGTAGGACAGCCCCAGCATTTT.

This clonotype was seen at least ten times. The J gene is TRBJ2-3, the V gene TRBV19; D possibly uses TRBD1 or TRBD2 (5 bases each). The length of the CDR3 is 17 residues. V was trimmed by 4 bases and J by 2 bases, leaving 19 bases between them. Germline CDR1 and CDR2: LNHDA and SQIVND (reference sequence). CDR3 amino acids: CASSTTSGDLATDTQYF. The CDR3 DNA reads as TGTGCCAGTAGTACAACCAGTGGGGACCTAGCCACAGATACGCAGTATTTT.

This clonotype was found a few times. The chain recombines TRBV7-2 with TRBJ2-1, with 9 bases fitting TRBD2. The J segment lost 2 bases and the V segment lost 5 bases, leaving 13 bases of the junction unmatched. CDR3 size: 18 residues. The germline CDR1 and CDR2 sequences are SGHTA and FQGNSA. CDR3 sequence: CASSQESLAGDPYNEQFF. Here the CDR3 DNA reads TGTGCCAGCAGCCAGGAGAGTTTAGCGGGAGATCCCTACAATGAGCAGTTCTTC. Combining the CDR3 with reference TRBV7-2 and TRBJ2-1 gives the whole variable domain GAGVSQSPSNKVTEKGKDVELRCDPISGHTALYWYRQSLGQGLEFLIYFQGNSAPDKSGLPSDRFSAERTGGSVSTLTIQRTQQEDSAVYLCASSQESLAGDPYNEQFFGPGTRLTVL.

With regard to this clonotype: The CDR3 ends on some other residue instead of the conserved phenylalanine or tryptophan, so this is likely a read error. The CDR3 DNA sequence: TGTGCCGGCAGCTTGACAGGGACCTACGAGCAGTACCTC. Translated, it gives CAGSLTGTYEQYL. The chain is built from TRBV7-3 and TRBJ2-7; TRBD1 matches at 7 bases. Germline V gene data show CDR1 as SGHTA and CDR2 as FQGTGA. The CDR3 is 13 amino acids.

V is TRBV19 and J is TRBJ2-1; 13 bases match TRBD2. The length of the CDR3 is 20 residues. Trimming cost V 3 bases and J 0 bases; bases outside gene matches: 11. Germline V gene lookup returns CDR1 LNHDA and CDR2 SQIVND (reference sequence). Here the CDR3 DNA reads TGTGCCAGTAGTATCATGGGACTAGCGGGAAACCCTAGCTCCTACAATGAGCAGTTCTTC. This encodes CASSIMGLAGNPSSYNEQFF.

This clonotype was picked up a small number of times. The chain joins TRBV6-2 or TRBV6-3 to TRBJ1-1; 8 bases line up with TRBD1. CDR3 length: 13 residues. Looked up from germline, CDR1 is MNHEY and CDR2 is SVGEGT. Trimming removed 6 bases from V and 6 bases from J; junction bases left unmatched: 6. The CDR3 spells CASSPDRGAEAFF. The CDR3 DNA is TGTGCCAGCAGCCCCGACAGGGGTGCTGAAGCTTTCTTT.

The chain employs TRBV5-1 and TRBJ1-1; a possible D gene is TRBD1 (5 bases). The V end lost 4 bases, the J end lost 1 base, and 8 bases lay between the germline ends. The germline V gene encodes CDR1 SGHRS and CDR2 YFSETQ. CDR3 length: 13 residues. The CDR3 DNA sequence: TGCGCCAGCAGCCCGGACAAGAACACTGAAGCTTTCTTT. Its translation: CASSPDKNTEAFF.

This clonotype came up many times. CDR3 nucleotide sequence: TGTGCCAGCAGTGAACACACCGGACAGGGCGAAGCTTTCTTT. Translating it yields CASSEHTGQGEAFF. The chain has TRBV25-1 and TRBJ1-1, with TRBD1 identical over 8 bases. V was pared by 2 bases and J by 8 bases, with 7 bases of the junction left unmatched. The V gene's germline CDR1 is MGHDK and CDR2 SYGVNS. There are 14 residues in the CDR3.

The chain couples TRBV7-2 to TRBJ2-7, with 9 nucleotides matching TRBD1. The CDR3 is 15 amino acids. After removal of 5 bases from V and 7 bases from J, the junction contained 12 bases not matched to a gene. The germline V gene has CDR1 SGHTA and CDR2 FQGNSA. CDR3 region: CASSPPGTGKWEQYF. The CDR3 coding sequence is TGTGCCAGCAGCCCCCCTGGGACAGGGAAGTGGGAGCAGTACTTC.

Regarding this clonotype: Germline and junction disagree at one end, which may indicate a read error. The chain couples TRBV7-2 to TRBJ2-6, with D hard to call. The CDR3 totals 12 residues. Germline V CDR1 and CDR2: SGHTA, FQGNSA. This chain's CDR3 is CASSLGMNTEAF. CDR3 nucleotides: TGTGCCAGCAGCTTAGGGATGAACACTGAAGCTTTC.

The sample holds many counts of this clonotype. V usage is TRBV7-6 and J usage is TRBJ1-1; perhaps TRBD1 as D (5 bases). Germline loops: CDR1 SGHVS, CDR2 FNYEAQ. Trimming cost V 2 bases and J 6 bases, with 19 bases left between them. The CDR3 has 16 amino acids. CDR3: CASSLLRGEGPPEAFF. In DNA, the CDR3 is TGTGCCAGCAGCTTATTGCGTGGCGAGGGGCCCCCTGAAGCTTTCTTT.